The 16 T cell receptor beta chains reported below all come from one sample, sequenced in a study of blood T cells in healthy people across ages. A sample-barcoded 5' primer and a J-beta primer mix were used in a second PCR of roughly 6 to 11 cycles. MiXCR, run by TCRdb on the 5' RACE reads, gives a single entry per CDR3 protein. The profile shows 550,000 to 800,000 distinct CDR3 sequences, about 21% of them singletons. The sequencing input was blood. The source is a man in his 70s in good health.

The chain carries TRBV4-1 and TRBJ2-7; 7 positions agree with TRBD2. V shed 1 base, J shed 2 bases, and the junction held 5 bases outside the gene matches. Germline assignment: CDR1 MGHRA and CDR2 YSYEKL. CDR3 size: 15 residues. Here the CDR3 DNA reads TGCGCCAGCAGCCAAGTGTCTAGCGGCACCTACGAGCAGTACTTC. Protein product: CASSQVSSGTYEQYF.

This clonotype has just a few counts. CDR3 sequence: CASSNRGTVYEQFF. The CDR3 nucleotides read TGTGCCAGTAGCAACAGGGGGACTGTATATGAGCAGTTCTTC. The chain is built from TRBV19 and TRBJ2-5; 8 nucleotides match TRBD1. The assigned J gene may be wrong: the sequence end matches TRBJ2-1 better. There are 14 residues in the CDR3. Germline loops: CDR1 LNHDA, CDR2 SQIVND (reference sequence).

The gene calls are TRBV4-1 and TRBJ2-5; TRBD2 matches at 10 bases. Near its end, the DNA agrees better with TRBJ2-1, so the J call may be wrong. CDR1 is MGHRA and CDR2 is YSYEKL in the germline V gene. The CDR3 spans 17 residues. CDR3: CASSPRTSGGAYNEQFF. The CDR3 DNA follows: TGCGCCAGCAGCCCCCGGACTAGCGGAGGGGCCTACAATGAGCAGTTCTTC.

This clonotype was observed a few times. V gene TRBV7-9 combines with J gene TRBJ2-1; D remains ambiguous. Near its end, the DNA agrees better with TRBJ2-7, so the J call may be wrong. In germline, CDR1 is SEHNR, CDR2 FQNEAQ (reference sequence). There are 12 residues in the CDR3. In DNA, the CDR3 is TGTGCCAGCAGCCCTGACAAGTACGAGCAGTACTTC. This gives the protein CASSPDKYEQYF.

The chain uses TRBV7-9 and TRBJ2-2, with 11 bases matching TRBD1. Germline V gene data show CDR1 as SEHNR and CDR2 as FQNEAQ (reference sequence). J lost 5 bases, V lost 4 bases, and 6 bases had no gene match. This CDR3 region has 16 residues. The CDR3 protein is CASSSDRGPGTGELFF. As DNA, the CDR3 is TGTGCCAGCAGCTCGGACAGGGGGCCGGGGACCGGGGAGCTGTTTTTT. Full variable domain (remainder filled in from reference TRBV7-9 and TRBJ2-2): DTGVSQNPRHKITKRGQNVTFRCDPISEHNRLYWYRQTLGQGPEFLTYFQNEAQLEKSRLLSDRFSAERPKGSFSTLEIQRTEQGDSAMYLCASSSDRGPGTGELFFGEGSRLTVL.

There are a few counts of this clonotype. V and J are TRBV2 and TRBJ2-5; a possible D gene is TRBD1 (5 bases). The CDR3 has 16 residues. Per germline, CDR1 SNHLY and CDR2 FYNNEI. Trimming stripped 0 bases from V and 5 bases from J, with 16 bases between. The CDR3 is CASSEALLVQEETQYF. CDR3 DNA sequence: TGTGCCAGCAGTGAAGCGCTTCTGGTACAGGAGGAGACCCAGTACTTC. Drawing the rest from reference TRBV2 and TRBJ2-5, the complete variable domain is EPEVTQTPSHQVTQMGQEVILRCVPISNHLYFYWYRQILGQKVEFLVSFYNNEISEKSEIFDDQFSVERPDGSNFTLKIRSTKLEDSAMYFCASSEALLVQEETQYFGPGTRLLVL.

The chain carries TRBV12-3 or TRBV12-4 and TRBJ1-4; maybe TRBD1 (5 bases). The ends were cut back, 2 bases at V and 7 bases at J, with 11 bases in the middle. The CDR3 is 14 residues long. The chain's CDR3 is CASSLFRDGEKLFF. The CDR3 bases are TGTGCCAGCAGTTTATTCAGGGATGGTGAAAAACTGTTTTTT.

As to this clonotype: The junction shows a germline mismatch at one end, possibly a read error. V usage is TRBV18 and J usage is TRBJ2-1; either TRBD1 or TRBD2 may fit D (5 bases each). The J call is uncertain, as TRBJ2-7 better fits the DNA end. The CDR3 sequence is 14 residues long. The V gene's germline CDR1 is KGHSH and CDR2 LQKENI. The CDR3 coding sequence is TGTGCCGGCTCACCCGGGGCGGTTTCCTACGAGCAGTACTTC. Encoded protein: CAGSPGAVSYEQYF.

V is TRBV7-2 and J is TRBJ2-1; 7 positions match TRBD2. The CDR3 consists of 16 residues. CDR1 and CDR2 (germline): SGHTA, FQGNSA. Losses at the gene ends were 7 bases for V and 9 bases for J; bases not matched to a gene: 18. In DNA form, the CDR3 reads TGTGCCAGCAACAGCTTAAGTGGCGGGAGTCTTCTTGAGCAGTTCTTC. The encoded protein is CASNSLSGGSLLEQFF.

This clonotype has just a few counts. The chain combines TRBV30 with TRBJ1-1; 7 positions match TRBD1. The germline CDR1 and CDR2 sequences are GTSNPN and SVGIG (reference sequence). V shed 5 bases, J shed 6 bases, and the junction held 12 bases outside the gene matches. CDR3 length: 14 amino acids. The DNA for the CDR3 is TGTGCCTGGGTTGAGGGGGCAGGATACGCTGAAGCTTTCTTT. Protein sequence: CAWVEGAGYAEAFF.

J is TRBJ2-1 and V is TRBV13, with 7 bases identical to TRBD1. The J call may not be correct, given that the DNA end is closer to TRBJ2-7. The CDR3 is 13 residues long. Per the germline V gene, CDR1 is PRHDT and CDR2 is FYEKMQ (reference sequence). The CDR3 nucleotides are TGTGCCAGCAGCCTTCATTCAGGGGGCGAGCAGTACTTC. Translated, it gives CASSLHSGGEQYF.

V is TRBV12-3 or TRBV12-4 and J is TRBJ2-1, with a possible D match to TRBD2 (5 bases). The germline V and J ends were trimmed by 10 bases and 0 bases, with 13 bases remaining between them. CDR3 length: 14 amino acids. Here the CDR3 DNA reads TGTGCCACCGACCTGGAGGACTCCTACAATGAGCAGTTCTTC. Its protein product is CATDLEDSYNEQFF.

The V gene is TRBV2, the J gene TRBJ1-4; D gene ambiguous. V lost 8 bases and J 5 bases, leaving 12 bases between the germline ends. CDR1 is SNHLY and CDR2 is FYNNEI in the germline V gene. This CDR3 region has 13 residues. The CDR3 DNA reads TGTGCCAGCTGTTATACGGAAAATGAAAAACTGTTTTTT. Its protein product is CASCYTENEKLFF.

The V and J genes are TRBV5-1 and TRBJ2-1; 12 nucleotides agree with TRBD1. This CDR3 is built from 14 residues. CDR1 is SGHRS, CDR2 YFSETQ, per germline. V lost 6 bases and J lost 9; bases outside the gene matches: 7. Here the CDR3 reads CASKKGQGAGEQFF. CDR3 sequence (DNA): TGCGCCAGCAAGAAGGGACAGGGGGCCGGTGAGCAGTTCTTC.

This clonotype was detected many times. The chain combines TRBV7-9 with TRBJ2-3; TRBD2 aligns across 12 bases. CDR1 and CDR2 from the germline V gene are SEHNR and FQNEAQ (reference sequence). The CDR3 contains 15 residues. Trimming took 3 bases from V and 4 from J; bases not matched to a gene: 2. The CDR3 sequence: CASSLTSGSSDTQYF. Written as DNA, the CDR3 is TGTGCCAGCAGCTTGACTAGCGGGAGTTCAGATACGCAGTATTTT. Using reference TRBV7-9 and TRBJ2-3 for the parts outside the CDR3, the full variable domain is DTGVSQNPRHKITKRGQNVTFRCDPISEHNRLYWYRQTLGQGPEFLTYFQNEAQLEKSRLLSDRFSAERPKGSFSTLEIQRTEQGDSAMYLCASSLTSGSSDTQYFGPGTRLTVL.

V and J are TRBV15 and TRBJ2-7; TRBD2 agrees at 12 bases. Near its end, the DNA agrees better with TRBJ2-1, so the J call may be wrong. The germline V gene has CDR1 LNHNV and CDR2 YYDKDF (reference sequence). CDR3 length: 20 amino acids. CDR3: CATSRDEASGRAGLSYEQFF. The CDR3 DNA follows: TGTGCCACCAGCAGAGATGAGGCTAGCGGGAGGGCCGGTTTAAGCTATGAGCAGTTCTTC.